This entry is about one T cell receptor beta chain. Compared with germline, one end of the junction differs, possibly owing to a read error. The time point denotes: blood 4 weeks post-SBRT, at nephrectomy. This sample's treatment: 15 Gy SBRT to primary tumor, nephrectomy 4 weeks later. The data are from a study of radiation and T cells in renal cell carcinoma. CDR3 length equals 11 residues. Germline V gives CDR1 DFQATT, CDR2 SNEGSKA (reference sequence). Assay: immunoSEQ multiplex PCR; the TCRdb copy retains only in-frame clones and omits some. The sample records over 85,000 clones, about 85% being singletons.

The sample was blood, taken from a patient whose treatment included radiotherapy and nephrectomy. The chain uses TRBV20-1 and TRBJ2-7; D not certain. This receptor was identified in a man in his fifties or sixties with renal cell carcinoma. CDR3 nucleotides: TGCAGTGGTAGAGGAGCTGGGGAGCAGTACTTC. Amino acids: CSGRGAGEQYF.